Listed below are T cell receptor beta chains from one sample, sequenced in a study of cytomegalovirus exposure and HLA in healthy donors. Some clones are missing from TCRdb's copy, which holds only in-frame ones; the method was immunoSEQ multiplex PCR. Counted here are roughly 67,000 clones, less than 80% occurring once; the ten biggest clones make up over 7%. Sequences were obtained from PBMCs. The receptors derive from a man between 60 and 75 years old in good health and CMV-seropositive. The CDR3 runs from the conserved cysteine through the conserved F or W. Fields, in order: J gene, D gene, clone size, V gene, CDR3 protein, CDR3 DNA. The D gene is left open where the match is weak. The listing skips clone size in some rows; elsewhere it reads once, few, many or a size class.

TRBJ2-1,NA,NA,TRBV11-2,CASKEQGYNEQFF,TGTGCCAGCAAAGAGCAGGGATACAATGAGCAGTTCTTC
TRBJ1-2,TRBD1,NA,TRBV6-5,CASTDRGRFLSGYTF,TGTGCCAGCACGGACAGGGGAAGGTTTCTAAGTGGCTACACCTTC
TRBJ2-7,TRBD1,NA,TRBV5-1,CASSSGTGYEQYF,TGCGCCAGCAGCTCCGGGACAGGGTACGAGCAGTACTTC
TRBJ2-1,TRBD2,NA,TRBV5-1,CASSAGLAGGTYNEQFF,TGCGCCAGCAGCGCAGGACTAGCGGGAGGGACCTACAATGAGCAGTTCTTC
TRBJ2-5,NA,NA,TRBV4-1,CASSPSSLGAPETQYF,TGCGCCAGCAGCCCAAGCAGTCTGGGGGCCCCAGAGACCCAGTACTTC
TRBJ1-3,TRBD1,NA,TRBV11-2,CATSTGGSGNTIYF,TGTGCCACTTCGACAGGGGGCTCTGGAAACACCATATATTTT
TRBJ1-4,NA,NA,TRBV6-1,CASSPSWRGDEKLFF,TGTGCCAGCAGTCCCTCGTGGCGGGGGGATGAAAAACTGTTTTTT
TRBJ1-1,NA,NA,TRBV29-1,CSVERGRDTEAFF,TGCAGCGTTGAACGGGGAAGGGACACTGAAGCTTTCTTT
TRBJ2-2,TRBD1,many,TRBV5-1,CASSLEFRGRSNTGELFF,TGCGCCAGCAGCTTGGAATTTAGGGGGCGGTCGAACACCGGGGAGCTGTTTTTT
TRBJ1-2,NA,NA,TRBV6-5,CASSPIGHSFYGYTF,TGTGCCAGCAGCCCTATTGGGCACAGCTTCTATGGCTACACCTTC
TRBJ1-2,NA,few,TRBV19,CASSMLGAGYTF,TGTGCCAGTAGTATGTTGGGGGCTGGCTACACCTTC
TRBJ2-7,TRBD2,few,TRBV5-4,CASSPTSDSYEQYF,TGTGCCAGCAGCCCTACTAGCGACTCCTACGAGCAGTACTTC
TRBJ2-7,NA,NA,TRBV6-6,CAVGGKDASEQYF,TGTGCCGTCGGCGGAAAGGATGCCTCCGAGCAGTACTTC
TRBJ1-5,TRBD1,NA,TRBV6-6,CASSLDRGKGGAAQHF,TGTGCCAGCAGTTTGGACAGGGGAAAGGGGGGAGCCGCCCAGCATTTT
TRBJ2-7,NA,NA,TRBV11-2,CASSLDVRGEQYF,TGTGCCAGCAGCTTAGATGTGAGAGGGGAGCAGTACTTC
TRBJ2-1,TRBD2,NA,TRBV27,CASSRSSGSSYNEQFF,TGTGCCAGCAGTCGTTCTAGCGGGAGCTCCTACAATGAGCAGTTCTTC
TRBJ2-3,NA,NA,TRBV4-1,CASSLTGSGTDTQYF,TGCGCCAGCAGCCTCACCGGGAGTGGGACAGATACGCAGTATTTT
TRBJ2-7,TRBD1,few,TRBV6-5,CASSYSRGQGWYEQYF,TGTGCCAGCAGTTACTCCCGGGGACAGGGTTGGTACGAGCAGTACTTC